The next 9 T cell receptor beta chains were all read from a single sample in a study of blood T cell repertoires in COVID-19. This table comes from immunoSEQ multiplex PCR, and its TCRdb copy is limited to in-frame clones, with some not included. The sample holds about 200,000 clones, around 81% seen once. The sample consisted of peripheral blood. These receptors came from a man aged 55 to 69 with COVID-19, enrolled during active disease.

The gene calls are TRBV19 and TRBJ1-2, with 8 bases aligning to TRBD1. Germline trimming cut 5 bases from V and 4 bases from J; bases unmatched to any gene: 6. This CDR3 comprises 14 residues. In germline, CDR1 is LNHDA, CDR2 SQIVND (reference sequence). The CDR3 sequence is CASSLGQEFYGYTF. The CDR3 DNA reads TGTGCCAGTAGTTTGGGACAGGAGTTCTATGGCTACACCTTC.

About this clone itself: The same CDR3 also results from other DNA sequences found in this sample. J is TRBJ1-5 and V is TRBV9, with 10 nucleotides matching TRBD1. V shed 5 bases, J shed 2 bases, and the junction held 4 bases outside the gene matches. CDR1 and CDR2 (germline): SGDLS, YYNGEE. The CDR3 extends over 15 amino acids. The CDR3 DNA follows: TGTGCCAGCAGTCGGACAGGGGGGGGCAATCAGCCCCAGCATTTT. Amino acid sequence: CASSRTGGGNQPQHF.

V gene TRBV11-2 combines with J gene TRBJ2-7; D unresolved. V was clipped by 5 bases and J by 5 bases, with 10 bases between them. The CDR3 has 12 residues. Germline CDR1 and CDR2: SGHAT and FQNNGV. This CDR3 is CASSRRGDEQYF. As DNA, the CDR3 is TGTGCCAGCAGCCGCCGAGGTGACGAGCAGTACTTC. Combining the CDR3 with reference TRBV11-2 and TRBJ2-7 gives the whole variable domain EAGVAQSPRYKIIEKRQSVAFWCNPISGHATLYWYQQILGQGPKLLIQFQNNGVVDDSQLPKDRFSAERLKGVDSTLKIQPAKLEDSAVYLCASSRRGDEQYFGPGTRLTVT.

CDR3 in amino acids: CASSNTGAGANVLTF. DNA for the CDR3: TGTGCCAGCAGCAACACAGGGGCTGGGGCCAACGTCCTGACTTTC. V usage is TRBV3-1 (or the pseudogene TRBV3-2) and J usage is TRBJ2-6, with 7 bases identical to TRBD1. This CDR3 spans 15 amino acids. In germline, CDR1 is LGHDT, CDR2 YNNKEL (reference sequence). Trimming removed 5 bases from V and 2 bases from J; junction bases left unmatched: 3.

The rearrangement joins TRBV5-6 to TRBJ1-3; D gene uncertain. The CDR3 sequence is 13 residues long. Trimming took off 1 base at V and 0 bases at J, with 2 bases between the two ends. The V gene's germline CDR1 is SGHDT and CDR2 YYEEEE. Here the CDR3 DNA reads TGTGCCAGCAGCTTGCTCTCTGGAAACACCATATATTTT. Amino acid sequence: CASSLLSGNTIYF.

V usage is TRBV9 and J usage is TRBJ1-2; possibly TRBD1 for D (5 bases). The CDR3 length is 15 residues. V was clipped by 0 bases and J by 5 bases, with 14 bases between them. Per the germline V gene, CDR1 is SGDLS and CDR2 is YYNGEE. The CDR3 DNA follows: TGTGCCAGCAGCGTAGCGGTCAGGGCGGCGTATGGCTACACCTTC. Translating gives CASSVAVRAAYGYTF.

The CDR3 coding sequence is TGTGCCAGCAGTTACTACGACAGGGGGCTAAAGACCCAGTACTTC. It specifies CASSYYDRGLKTQYF. The chain carries TRBV27 and TRBJ2-5, with TRBD1 identical over 10 bases. Germline loops: CDR1 MNHEY, CDR2 SMNVEV (reference sequence). This CDR3 has 15 amino acids. Trimming removed 4 bases from V and 6 bases from J; junction bases left unmatched: 8.

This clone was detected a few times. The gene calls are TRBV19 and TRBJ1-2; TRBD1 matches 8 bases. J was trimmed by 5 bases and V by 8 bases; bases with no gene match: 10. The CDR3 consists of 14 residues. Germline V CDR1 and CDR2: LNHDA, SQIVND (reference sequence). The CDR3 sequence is CASANDRGRYGYTF. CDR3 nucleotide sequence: TGTGCCAGTGCCAATGACAGGGGACGATATGGCTACACCTTC.

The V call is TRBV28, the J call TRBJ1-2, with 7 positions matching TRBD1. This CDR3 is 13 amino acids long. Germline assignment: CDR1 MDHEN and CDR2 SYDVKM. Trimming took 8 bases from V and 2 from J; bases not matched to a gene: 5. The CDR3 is CASGLTGNYGYTF. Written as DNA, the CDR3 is TGTGCCAGCGGCCTGACAGGGAACTATGGCTACACCTTC.